One and the same sample provided the 15 T cell receptor beta chains below, sequenced in a study of blood T cell repertoires in COVID-19. Repertoires were generated with immunoSEQ multiplex PCR, while TCRdb's copy carries only in-frame clones and drops some. The table includes about 87,000 clones, around 81% detected once. Sequencing input: peripheral blood. All receptors come from a woman between 65 and 79 years old with acute or convalescent COVID-19.

J is TRBJ1-1 and V is TRBV5-1; 9 bases are shared with TRBD1. CDR3 length equals 16 residues. V lost 3 bases to trimming and J lost 1 base; unmatched junction nucleotides: 7. Germline V gene sequence: CDR1 SGHRS, CDR2 YFSETQ. In DNA form, the CDR3 reads TGCGCCAGCAGCTCCGGGACAGGGACGGCGAACACTGAAGCTTTCTTT. Its translation: CASSSGTGTANTEAFF.

The rearrangement links TRBV5-8 to TRBJ2-7; TRBD1 matches 7 bases. From germline, CDR1 is SGHTS and CDR2 YDEGEE. The CDR3 is made up of 16 amino acids. V gave up 4 bases and J gave up 1 base; unmatched junction bases: 11. The CDR3 reads CASSPGAGRGSYEQYF. The CDR3 coding sequence is TGTGCCAGCAGCCCCGGCGCGGGCAGGGGGTCCTACGAGCAGTACTTC.

The chain links TRBV5-1 to TRBJ2-2, with D uncertain. Germline loops: CDR1 SGHRS, CDR2 YFSETQ. The germline V and J ends were trimmed by 1 base and 1 base, with 5 bases remaining between them. CDR3 length: 14 amino acids. The CDR3 sequence is CASSLRENTGELFF. DNA of the CDR3: TGCGCCAGCAGCTTGCGAGAGAACACCGGGGAGCTGTTTTTT.

This chain uses TRBV6-5 with TRBJ2-7; a weak D match, TRBD1 (6 bases). This CDR3 comprises 15 residues. V was cut by 1 base and J by 0 bases, with 10 bases left in between. Per germline, CDR1 MNHEY and CDR2 SVGAGI. The CDR3 DNA is TGTGCCAGCAGTTACTGGTCGGACAGCTCCTACGAGCAGTACTTC. Translated: CASSYWSDSSYEQYF.

The J gene is TRBJ2-2, the V gene TRBV5-1; the match to TRBD2 covers 10 bases. The CDR3 consists of 18 residues. Losses at the gene ends were 3 bases for V and 0 bases for J; bases not matched to a gene: 8. Germline V gene data show CDR1 as SGHRS and CDR2 as YFSETQ. As DNA, the CDR3 is TGCGCCAGCAGCTCTTGGGCTCTAGCGGGGGCGAACACCGGGGAGCTGTTTTTT. Amino acid sequence: CASSSWALAGANTGELFF.

This chain links TRBV2 with TRBJ2-2; TRBD1 matches 8 bases. The CDR3 runs to 16 residues. J lost 0 bases, V lost 8 bases, and 8 bases had no gene match. Germline V gives CDR1 SNHLY, CDR2 FYNNEI. DNA for the CDR3: TGTGCCAGCGCTGACAGGGGCCCTTCGAACACCGGGGAGCTGTTTTTT. The encoded protein is CASADRGPSNTGELFF.

This clone came up a few times. The chain couples TRBV11-2 to TRBJ1-1; weak D call: TRBD1 (5 bases). This CDR3 contains 15 residues. CDR1 is SGHAT and CDR2 is FQNNGV in the germline V gene. Trimming shortened V by 8 bases and J by 0 bases, and 16 bases separated the two germline ends. CDR3 amino acids: CASPDRPIMNTEAFF. In DNA form, the CDR3 reads TGTGCCAGCCCCGACAGACCAATTATGAACACTGAAGCTTTCTTT.

The count of this clone is one. The rearrangement uses TRBV28 and TRBJ1-1; tentatively, D is TRBD1 (6 bases). V was clipped by 3 bases and J by 2 bases, with 13 bases between them. Germline V gives CDR1 MDHEN, CDR2 SYDVKM. The CDR3 is made up of 15 amino acids. The CDR3 region is CASSFAGALNTEAFF. The CDR3 nucleotides read TGTGCCAGCAGTTTCGCGGGGGCGCTTAACACTGAAGCTTTCTTT. Complete variable domain (other parts from reference TRBV28 and TRBJ1-1): DVKVTQSSRYLVKRTGEKVFLECVQDMDHENMFWYRQDPGLGLRLIYFSYDVKMKEKGDIPEGYSVSREKKERFSLILESASTNQTSMYLCASSFAGALNTEAFFGQGTRLTVV.

The V call is TRBV16, the J call TRBJ1-5; 7 nucleotides agree with TRBD1. Germline-derived CDR1 and CDR2 are KGHSY and FQNENV. This CDR3 has 15 residues. Losses at the gene ends were 5 bases for V and 2 bases for J; bases not matched to a gene: 6. The CDR3 nucleotides read TGTGCCAGCAGCGCAAAGGGGGCGGGCAATCAGCCCCAGCATTTT. Protein product: CASSAKGAGNQPQHF.

The V gene is TRBV19, the J gene TRBJ2-7; D might be TRBD2 (5 bases). Germline CDR1 is LNHDA and CDR2 is SQIVND (reference sequence). The CDR3 consists of 11 residues. The V end was cut by 6 bases, the J end by 4 bases, with 7 bases between. CDR3 in amino acids: CASREGYEQYF. As DNA, the CDR3 is TGTGCCAGTAGAGAGGGATACGAGCAGTACTTC.

V usage is TRBV2 and J usage is TRBJ2-1; 12 nucleotides align to TRBD2. Germline V CDR1 and CDR2: SNHLY, FYNNEI. V dropped 2 bases and J dropped 10; count of bases not matched to a gene: 9. The CDR3 covers 16 residues. The CDR3 region is CASSELLAGGGEEQFF. The CDR3 DNA follows: TGTGCCAGCAGTGAATTACTAGCGGGGGGAGGGGAAGAGCAGTTCTTC.

The chain carries TRBV28 and TRBJ1-5; a possible D gene is TRBD1 (6 bases). V shed 7 bases and J shed 16 bases, with 17 bases lying between them. This CDR3 is 11 amino acids long. From germline, CDR1 is MDHEN and CDR2 SYDVKM. The CDR3 reads CASTDHRALHF. The CDR3 DNA reads TGTGCCAGCACCGATCACAGGGCTCTCCATTTT.

This clone was seen just once. The V call is TRBV12-3 or TRBV12-4, the J call TRBJ1-2; 7 nucleotides agree with TRBD1. The CDR3 spans 13 residues. The V and J ends lost 5 bases and 8 bases, in that order; junction bases with no gene match: 8. CDR3 sequence reads: CASSEDRAGGYTF. CDR3 nucleotides: TGTGCCAGCAGTGAAGACAGGGCAGGGGGCTACACCTTC.

The rearrangement uses TRBV11-3 and TRBJ2-7, with D possibly matching TRBD1 (6 bases). Germline CDR1 and CDR2: SGHNT and YENEEA. The CDR3 sequence is 14 residues long. V lost 4 bases to trimming and J lost 6 bases, with 16 bases between them. CDR3 sequence: CASSSGTIPIEQYF. The CDR3 DNA follows: TGTGCCAGCAGCTCCGGGACAATCCCTATCGAGCAGTACTTC.

The V gene is TRBV5-6, the J gene TRBJ1-5; TRBD1 agrees at 7 bases. Trimming removed 3 bases from V and 3 bases from J; junction bases left unmatched: 3. CDR3 length equals 14 residues. Germline loops: CDR1 SGHDT, CDR2 YYEEEE. This CDR3 is CASSSTGDNQPQHF. CDR3 bases: TGTGCCAGCAGCTCAACAGGGGACAATCAGCCCCAGCATTTT.